This T cell receptor (beta chain) came from a study of T cell clonality in common variable immunodeficiency. Study-level findings and limits: Links between repertoire features and CVID complications were heterogeneity-limited. Common variable immunodeficiency TCR beta sequences reportedly had fewer deletions and N-nucleotide insertions.

Clones were read by immunoSEQ multiplex PCR, and TCRdb kept only the in-frame ones, dropping some. This sample has roughly 79,000 clones, each found more than once. Germline V gives CDR1 ENHRY, CDR2 SYGVKD. The V segment lost 11 bases and the J segment 3 bases; nucleotides outside the gene matches: 8. This CDR3 is 13 amino acids long. This clone was counted at least ten times. Its target is not known. The CDR3 end falls 3 residues outside the read, so it is completed with the germline J gene. Each donor provided roughly 4.5 to 9 ml of heparinized whole blood. Sequenced sample: peripheral blood mononuclear cells. This chain joins TRBV10-3 and TRBJ1-1, with TRBD1 identical over 8 bases. This receptor was obtained from a person aged 18-70 years in good health. The CDR3 region is CAAMTGVDTEAFF. The CDR3 bases that were read are TGTGCCGCCATGACAGGGGTGGACACTGAA.